The source of this TCR beta chain is a study of blood T cell repertoires in COVID-19 (dated by TCRdb to about 2020). With regard to the full study: Samples covering the acute and convalescent phases of COVID-19 were provided by collaborators in the United States, Italy and Spain. The material from the prospective study consisted of cDNA or gDNA derived from T cells, B-cell-depleted T cells, or PBMCs. Where available, HLA class I and class II types were taken from metadata supplied by the sample provider and were not determined by assay-based typing. A freely available public database, intended as a resource for researchers studying the immune response to SARS-CoV-2, is where the repertoires were released. The samples were drawn from two sources: the first 160 participants of the ongoing ImmuneRACE study, and some 1,300 subjects contributed by 6 global collaborators. A de-identified subject ID, COVID-19 status, age in years and sex were almost always included in the sample metadata. The dataset comprised deeply sampled blood TCRbeta repertoires from subjects exposed to, actively infected with, or recovered from COVID-19.

Collaborating institutions collected whole blood in K2EDTA tubes following their own protocols. For TCRbeta analysis, collaborators shipped samples as frozen whole blood, isolated PBMCs, or DNA extracted from either of those sample types. Deletion took 3 bases off V and 2 bases off J, with a span of 7 bases between the germline ends. CDR1 is given as LNHDA and CDR2 as SQIVND, both from the germline V gene (reference sequence). The CDR3 goes from the cysteine to the phenylalanine over 13 residues. Only CDR3 DNA is held: 39 bases, read in frame from base 1. With regard to this clone: The clone's antigen remains unknown. No qualities accompany the bases; no much larger clone lies one base away.

Summary of the overall study and its limitations: How much clinical and demographic metadata was included differed by source and by participant, and the metadata was provided uncurated.

The immunoSEQ Assay, a bias-controlled multiplex PCR, was used to amplify TCRbeta CDR3 regions from genomic DNA. The original pipeline was this. The number of nucleated cells in each sample was estimated by amplification of reference gene primers within the assay. To quantify the absolute abundance of each unique TCRbeta CDR3 rearrangement, sequence reads were collapsed and filtered. For each sample, productive Simpson clonality was calculated as the square root of Simpson's diversity index across productive rearrangements. The clones in this table, taken by TCRdb from immuneACCESS, are in-frame only. Not every clone is retained; where verified, under half of the shortfall comes from an unresolved V gene, and the cause of the rest is unknown. V, J and clone size derive from that table, while D and trimming were established from the DNA sequence. This sample holds around 130,000 clones; 85% were observed only once. The ten largest clones represent roughly 4.5% of the sample.

The sequence joins TRBV19 to TRBJ2-5, with the D gene too uncertain to name. The sequenced material came from peripheral blood. This clonotype was obtained from a human donor in a cohort sampled during active COVID-19. CDR3 reads: CASSIGEQETQYF. The DNA sequence reads TGTGCCAGTAGTATCGGAGAACAAGAGACCCAGTACTTC.